This passage covers 24 T cell receptor beta chains from one sample sequenced in a study of CD8 T cells in Susac syndrome (dated by TCRdb to the late 2010s). The receptor library was made with the immunoSEQ multiplex PCR assay. RNA was extracted using the RNeasy kit, and roughly 0.45 to 1 ug of the RNA was reverse transcribed with random hexamers. TCRdb redid the processing of the public reads, applying fastp at Q25 and MiXCR, and retained in-frame beta chains. When rows share a CDR3 protein, they turn into one entry using the most common DNA and genes. For this sample the table gives 84,000 or so distinct CDR3 sequences, of which approximately 96% were detected only once. The top ten hold roughly 0.45% of the sample. The sequenced sample consisted of CD8+ T cells from PBMCs. These receptors all come from a human donor with Susac syndrome.

The chain joins TRBV2 to TRBJ2-5; 13 bases line up with TRBD2. The ends lost 6 bases at V and 0 bases at J; junction bases unmatched: 10. Germline V CDR1 and CDR2: SNHLY, FYNNEI. This CDR3 is built from 18 residues. In DNA, the CDR3 is TGTGCCAGCAGATCCGGGACTAGCGGGGCTTCGTACCAAGAGACCCAGTACTTC. Amino acid sequence: CASRSGTSGASYQETQYF.

The chain is built from TRBV6-2 or TRBV6-3 and TRBJ2-1, with TRBD2 matching 10 bases. Unmatched junction bases numbered 0, after V lost 0 bases and J lost 4 bases. From germline, CDR1 is MNHEY and CDR2 SVGEGT. CDR3 length equals 15 residues. Here the CDR3 reads CASSYSAGGYNEQFF. CDR3 nucleotides: TGTGCCAGCAGTTACTCAGCGGGAGGGTACAATGAGCAGTTCTTC.

A single count supports this clonotype. The rearrangement uses TRBV9 and TRBJ2-1, with 7 nucleotides matching TRBD2. The J segment lost 0 bases and the V segment lost 6 bases, leaving 3 bases of the junction unmatched. The CDR3 runs to 14 residues. The germline V gene encodes CDR1 SGDLS and CDR2 YYNGEE. The CDR3 reads CASTLADSYNEQFF. The DNA of the CDR3 is TGTGCCAGCACCCTAGCGGACTCCTACAATGAGCAGTTCTTC.

The chain carries TRBV5-4 and TRBJ2-1; 13 bases are a match to TRBD2. Germline lookup yields CDR1 SGHNT and CDR2 YYREEE (reference sequence). CDR3 size: 16 residues. After removal of 4 bases from V and 4 bases from J, the junction contained 5 bases not matched to a gene. The CDR3 loop reads CASSLGTSGTYNEQFF. CDR3 nucleotide sequence: TGTGCCAGCAGCCTAGGGACTAGCGGGACTTACAATGAGCAGTTCTTC.

Here the CDR3 reads CSVEEVVGGPNSGANVLTF. DNA of the CDR3: TGCAGCGTTGAAGAAGTAGTGGGGGGACCGAACTCTGGGGCCAACGTCCTGACTTTC. The gene calls are TRBV29-1 and TRBJ2-6, with TRBD2 as a possible D gene (6 bases). Germline CDR1 is SQVTM and CDR2 is ANQGSEA. V lost 0 bases to trimming and J lost 0 bases, with 18 bases between them. CDR3 length equals 19 residues.

The V gene is TRBV29-1, the J gene TRBJ2-1; 14 bases align to TRBD2. Germline trimming cut 6 bases from V and 7 bases from J; bases unmatched to any gene: 2. Germline V gene data show CDR1 as SQVTM and CDR2 as ANQGSEA. This CDR3 is 13 amino acids long. The CDR3, as DNA: TGCAGCGTGGGACTAGCGGGAGCTAATGAGCAGTTCTTC. This codes for CSVGLAGANEQFF.

The chain combines TRBV4-3 with TRBJ2-7; 7 bases match TRBD2. Looked up from germline, CDR1 is LGHNA and CDR2 is YSLEER. CDR3 size: 14 residues. J lost 6 bases, V lost 1 base, and 6 bases had no gene match. The CDR3 DNA reads as TGCGCCAGCAGCCAAGGGCGACTAGCAGCCGAGCAGTACTTC. Translated, it gives CASSQGRLAAEQYF.

V is TRBV9 and J is TRBJ2-1, with D tentatively TRBD1 (5 bases). V was pared by 4 bases and J by 8 bases, with 22 bases between. Germline V CDR1 and CDR2: SGDLS, YYNGEE. CDR3 length: 16 residues. CDR3 sequence reads: CASSPQNLGWGDEQFF. CDR3 DNA sequence: TGTGCCAGCAGCCCCCAGAACTTAGGATGGGGCGATGAGCAGTTCTTC. Full variable domain (rest looked up from reference TRBV9 and TRBJ2-1): DSGVTQTPKHLITATGQRVTLRCSPRSGDLSVYWYQQSLDQGLQFLIQYYNGEERAKGNILERFSAQQFPDLHSELNLSSLELGDSALYFCASSPQNLGWGDEQFFGPGTRLTVL.

The V gene is TRBV28, the J gene TRBJ1-1, with 7 nucleotides matching TRBD1. In germline, CDR1 is MDHEN, CDR2 SYDVKM. The CDR3 has 14 residues. Trimming cost V 5 bases and J 7 bases; bases outside gene matches: 10. CDR3 sequence: CASSPTGVGGEAFF. The CDR3 DNA reads TGTGCCAGCAGTCCTACAGGGGTTGGGGGTGAAGCTTTCTTT.

The chain combines TRBV11-2 with TRBJ2-2; D unresolved. Deletions cut 4 bases from V and 6 bases from J, with 9 bases between. From germline, CDR1 is SGHAT and CDR2 FQNNGV. The CDR3 length is 13 residues. CDR3 nucleotides: TGTGCCAGCAGCTCTAGTTCGCCCGGGGAGCTGTTTTTT. Translated: CASSSSSPGELFF. Using reference TRBV11-2 and TRBJ2-2 for the parts outside the CDR3, the full variable domain is EAGVAQSPRYKIIEKRQSVAFWCNPISGHATLYWYQQILGQGPKLLIQFQNNGVVDDSQLPKDRFSAERLKGVDSTLKIQPAKLEDSAVYLCASSSSSPGELFFGEGSRLTVL.

This clonotype appeared a single time. The gene calls are TRBV27 and TRBJ2-5; D remains ambiguous. The V end lost 6 bases, the J end lost 1 base, and 15 bases lay between the germline ends. Germline V gene sequence: CDR1 MNHEY, CDR2 SMNVEV (reference sequence). The CDR3 runs to 15 residues. CDR3 amino acids: CASRKTWGSQETQYF. As DNA, the CDR3 is TGTGCCAGCAGAAAGACCTGGGGTTCCCAAGAGACCCAGTACTTC.

Details on this clonotype: Relative to the germline gene, one junction end is altered; a read error may explain this. This chain joins TRBV4-1 and TRBJ2-7; D unresolved. The CDR3 loop spans 8 amino acids. Germline lookup yields CDR1 MGHRA and CDR2 YSYEKL. CDR3 loop: CASSQDNF. CDR3 bases: TGCGCCAGCAGCCAAGATAACTTC.

V gene TRBV29-1 combines with J gene TRBJ1-1; no clear D gene. V shed 8 bases and J shed 8 bases, with 15 bases lying between them. The CDR3 runs to 11 residues. Germline V lookup: CDR1 SQVTM, CDR2 ANQGSEA. This chain's CDR3 is CSSEVVGEAFF. CDR3 coding DNA: TGCAGCTCCGAGGTTGTGGGGGAAGCTTTCTTT.

The rearrangement links TRBV7-9 to TRBJ2-5; D perhaps matches TRBD2 (7 bases). Germline V lookup: CDR1 SEHNR, CDR2 FQNEAQ (reference sequence). CDR3 size: 14 residues. V was trimmed by 3 bases and J by 1 base, leaving 9 bases between them. CDR3 region: CASSLGGRQETQYF. The CDR3 DNA sequence: TGTGCCAGCAGCTTGGGGGGGCGCCAAGAGACCCAGTACTTC.

The chain joins TRBV6-5 to TRBJ2-3, with D tentatively TRBD1 or TRBD2 (5 bases each). Germline values: CDR1 MNHEY, CDR2 SVGAGI. The V end lost 7 bases, the J end lost 8 bases, and 16 bases lay between the germline ends. The CDR3 contains 13 residues. In DNA form, the CDR3 reads TGTGCCAGCACCCCGGGGCCCGGTGGTACGCAGTATTTT. As protein: CASTPGPGGTQYF.

This clonotype is medium-sized (0.01 to 0.1%) within its sample. The chain is built from TRBV2 and TRBJ2-1; D remains ambiguous. Germline V CDR1 and CDR2: SNHLY, FYNNEI. This CDR3 region has 13 residues. V was pared by 3 bases and J by 7 bases, with 10 bases between. CDR3 nucleotide sequence: TGTGCCAGCAGTGACAGCTTGGGGAATGAGCAGTTCTTC. Residues: CASSDSLGNEQFF.

The J gene is TRBJ2-7, the V gene TRBV21-1; whether TRBD2, the table's D call, matches the DNA was not checked. TRBV21-1 is a pseudogene. This CDR3 is 16 amino acids long. The CDR3 region is CASSKEGLAFLYEQYV. In DNA, the CDR3 is TGTGCCAGCAGTAAAGAGGGACTAGCGTTTCTTTACGAGCAGTACGTC.

This clonotype showed up just once. The chain employs TRBV15 and TRBJ1-6, with D hard to call. Per germline, CDR1 LNHNV and CDR2 YYDKDF (reference sequence). The CDR3 spans 15 residues. Trimming removed 0 bases at V and 7 bases at J, with 10 bases between. The CDR3 loop reads CATSRDRSSNSPLHF. CDR3 nucleotides: TGTGCCACCAGCAGAGATCGTTCTTCGAATTCACCCCTCCACTTT.

The chain uses TRBV9 and TRBJ2-7; D gene unclear. Trimming removed 3 bases from V and 3 bases from J, with 4 bases in between. The CDR3 runs to 11 residues. CDR1 and CDR2 (germline): SGDLS, YYNGEE. The CDR3 region is CASSAGYEQYF. CDR3 in DNA: TGTGCCAGCAGCGCGGGCTACGAGCAGTACTTC.

V gene TRBV20-1 combines with J gene TRBJ2-1; D may be TRBD1 (6 bases). Germline loops: CDR1 DFQATT, CDR2 SNEGSKA (reference sequence). V was clipped by 2 bases and J by 2 bases, with 10 bases between them. The CDR3 has 14 amino acids. In nucleotides, the CDR3 is TGCAGTGCTAGAAACAGGGCGACCTACAATGAGCAGTTCTTC. It encodes CSARNRATYNEQFF.

V and J are TRBV6-5 and TRBJ2-3; D unclear. Germline V CDR1 and CDR2: MNHEY, SVGAGI. The CDR3 loop spans 13 amino acids. V dropped 5 bases and J dropped 8 bases, with 14 bases sitting between them. The CDR3 coding sequence is TGTGCCAGCAGTACCTTCTCGACTGGTACGCAGTATTTT. Amino acids: CASSTFSTGTQYF.

The genes are TRBV6-2 or TRBV6-3 and TRBJ2-1, with unresolved D. The CDR3 is 12 residues long. Trimming stripped 5 bases from V and 10 bases from J, with 12 bases between. Per germline, CDR1 MNHEY and CDR2 SVGEGT. This chain's CDR3 is CASSLTVGEQFF. CDR3 nucleotide sequence: TGTGCCAGCAGTCTTACGGTCGGAGAGCAGTTCTTC.

The chain carries TRBV5-1 and TRBJ1-1, with D possibly TRBD1 on 5 matching bases. This CDR3 comprises 16 residues. The V and J ends lost 4 bases and 7 bases respectively, with 23 bases between them. From germline, CDR1 is SGHRS and CDR2 YFSETQ. CDR3 bases: TGCGCCAGCAGCCTTGACGGGGGACGCCTGCTCAATGAAGCTTTCTTT. Translated, it gives CASSLDGGRLLNEAFF.

The chain couples TRBV20-1 to TRBJ2-1; 9 positions match TRBD2. Unmatched junction bases numbered 6, after V lost 3 bases and J lost 6 bases. CDR1 is DFQATT and CDR2 is SNEGSKA in the germline V gene (reference sequence). The CDR3 extends over 14 amino acids. For the CDR3, the DNA is TGCAGTGCTAGGCGCCTAGCGGGAAGCAATGAGCAGTTCTTC. It specifies CSARRLAGSNEQFF.